The rows below give T cell receptor beta chains drawn from one sample of a study of cytomegalovirus exposure and HLA in healthy donors. Here immunoSEQ multiplex PCR was the method, and the copy in TCRdb shows in-frame clones only, minus some. The sample includes 65,000 to 90,000 clones, 82% of them seen just once. The sample consisted of PBMCs. These receptors all come from a man between 18 and 35 years old in good health and CMV-seronegative. The conserved cysteine and the conserved F or W are not part of the CDR3 here. Fields, in order: CDR3 length, J gene, V gene, D gene, CDR3 protein. A D gene is named only where the DNA matches it firmly.

14,TRBJ1-1,TRBV11-1,.,ASTTRQIIGNTEAF
15,TRBJ2-6,TRBV28,.,ASSERRGLAGANVLT
13,TRBJ2-1,TRBV19,TRBD2,ASSIWGGTYNEQF
13,TRBJ1-1,TRBV28,TRBD1,ASSPLGQGNTEAF
12,TRBJ1-1,TRBV6-5,.,ASSYEQGLIEAF
13,TRBJ1-2,TRBV15,.,ATSRDYDGIYGYT
13,TRBJ1-1,TRBV25-1,TRBD1,ASSASGTGYTEAF
13,TRBJ2-7,TRBV5-1,TRBD1,ASSQATLTGNEQY
11,TRBJ1-1,TRBV19,.,ASSIVRFTEAF
11,TRBJ2-7,TRBV18,.,ASSPSRDSEQY
12,TRBJ1-2,TRBV2,TRBD1,ASTSTGAGYGYT
17,TRBJ1-1,TRBV7-3,.,ASSLGPQVSRVLDTEAF
13,TRBJ2-5,TRBV6-5,.,ASSYGGRAQETQY
10,TRBJ2-7,TRBV5-5,.,ASSSQWFEQY
11,TRBJ2-3,TRBV28,TRBD1,ASSFRQGDTQY
11,TRBJ2-2,TRBV28,.,ASSLGVGGELF
11,TRBJ2-1,TRBV7-7,.,ASSLGGGTEQF
13,TRBJ2-7,TRBV21-1,.,ASSHRDSPRLEQY
11,TRBJ2-7,TRBV29-1,TRBD2,SVGGGRAYEQY
16,TRBJ1-2,TRBV30,TRBD1,AWGQGISRVQANYGYT
11,TRBJ2-7,TRBV6-5,.,ASSPRRGGEQY
15,TRBJ1-4,TRBV27,.,GSSFGLWSATNEKLF
13,TRBJ2-6,TRBV6-5,.,ASSPVTTGANVLT
13,TRBJ2-2,TRBV25-1,.,ASSDNSGWTGELF
15,TRBJ2-3,TRBV28,TRBD2,ASSQTSGRWKADTQY
11,TRBJ2-7,TRBV6-1,.,ASSEYRVGEQY
12,TRBJ2-2,TRBV6-6,.,ASSYLQGAGELF
13,TRBJ2-7,TRBV7-9,.,ASSLLSAADYEQY
13,TRBJ1-1,TRBV29-1,.,SVLHRTVLNTEAF
12,TRBJ2-7,TRBV28,.,ASSLGGRAYEQY
14,TRBJ2-7,TRBV6-5,TRBD2,ASSYIRLAGTYEQY
12,TRBJ2-7,TRBV18,TRBD2,ASSLKAGVSEQY
13,TRBJ2-7,TRBV18,.,ASSPSNDGSYEQY
13,TRBJ1-1,TRBV6-6,TRBD1,ASSQQGARNTEAF
15,TRBJ2-5,TRBV19,TRBD1,ASSIDLGQGYQETQY
11,TRBJ2-1,TRBV5-6,.,ASSYSGPNEQF
12,TRBJ1-2,TRBV4-3,TRBD1,ASSNGQGADGYT
13,TRBJ1-3,TRBV5-1,.,ASSSGLFSGNTIY
11,TRBJ2-7,TRBV30,.,AWSTSHNYEQY
17,TRBJ2-5,TRBV11-2,TRBD2,ASSDSVREGFWGQETQY
13,TRBJ1-2,TRBV7-2,.,ASSLVVWQGGGYT
12,TRBJ1-2,TRBV7-2,.,ASSLEIEGYGYT
16,TRBJ2-1,TRBV21-1,.,ASSKGGTGTISNNEQF
16,TRBJ2-7,TRBV4-1,TRBD2,ASSQDGWLTSGNDEQY
13,TRBJ2-1,TRBV7-2,TRBD2,ASSSSGREDNEQF
8,TRBJ1-2,TRBV6-5,.,ASGTDGYT
11,TRBJ1-1,TRBV6-5,.,ASGLGRRSEAF
13,TRBJ2-1,TRBV6-5,TRBD1,ASISTAGGDNEQF
13,TRBJ1-2,TRBV27,TRBD1,ASSSPRTGFYGYT
13,TRBJ2-7,TRBV5-1,TRBD1,ASSLGQGMPYEQY
13,TRBJ2-2,TRBV4-3,.,ASSASTGSTGELF
11,TRBJ1-1,TRBV5-4,.,ASRPRGGTEAF
14,TRBJ2-1,TRBV7-3,.,ASSLNWGTPSGEQF